This T cell receptor beta chain was identified in a study of T cell responses to AZD1222 COVID-19 vaccine. Trimming removed 2 bases from V and 2 bases from J; junction bases left unmatched: 4. Germline CDR1 is LGHDT and CDR2 is YNNKEL (reference sequence). The CDR3 consists of 15 residues. Measured with immunoSEQ multiplex PCR; TCRdb has only the in-frame clones, and not every one. The data hold roughly 130,000 clones, with 88% observed a single time. Study-level findings and limits: Spike-specific TCR breadth and depth went up after people got two AZD1222 doses. Sampling captured repertoires only after the peak T cell response.

A remark on this clone: The antigen is undetermined.

The chain is built from TRBV3-1 (or the pseudogene TRBV3-2) and TRBJ2-3; 7 positions match TRBD2. The receptor was isolated from an adult in good health. The sample was peripheral blood, taken on day 0 of MenACWY control vaccination. CDR3 nucleotides: TGTGCCAGCAGCCAAAGCGGGACCTTCACAGATACGCAGTATTTT. It translates to CASSQSGTFTDTQYF.